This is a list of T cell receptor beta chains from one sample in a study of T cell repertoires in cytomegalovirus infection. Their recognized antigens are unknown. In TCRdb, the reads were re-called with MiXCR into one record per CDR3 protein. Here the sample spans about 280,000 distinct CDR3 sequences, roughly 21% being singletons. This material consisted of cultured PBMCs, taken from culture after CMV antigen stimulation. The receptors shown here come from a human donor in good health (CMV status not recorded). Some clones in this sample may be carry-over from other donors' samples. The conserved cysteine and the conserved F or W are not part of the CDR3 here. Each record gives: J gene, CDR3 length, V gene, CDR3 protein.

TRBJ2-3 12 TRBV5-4 ASRSTGRGHTQY
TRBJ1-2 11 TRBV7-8 ASSANPAYGYT
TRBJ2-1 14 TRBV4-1 ASSQDLRGTYNEQF
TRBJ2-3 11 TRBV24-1 ATSEPDTDTQY
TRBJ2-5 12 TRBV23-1 ASSQSEGEKTQY
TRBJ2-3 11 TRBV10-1 ASSDLRTDTQY
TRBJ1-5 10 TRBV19 ASRPDGQPQH
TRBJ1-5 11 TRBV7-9 ASATTGDQPQH
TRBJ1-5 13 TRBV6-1 ASTPNGQLNQPQH
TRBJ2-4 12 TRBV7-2 ASRNLGLQNIQY
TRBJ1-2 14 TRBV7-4 ASSGGGAGMYYGYT
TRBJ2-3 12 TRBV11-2 ASSLTTHSDTQY
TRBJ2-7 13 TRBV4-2 ASSQDEDGGYEQY
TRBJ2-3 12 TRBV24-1 ATSETTSTDTQY
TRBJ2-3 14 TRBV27 ASSFLAGEGRDTQY
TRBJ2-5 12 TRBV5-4 ASRHDPSGETQY
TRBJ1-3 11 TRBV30 AWKAYSGNTIY
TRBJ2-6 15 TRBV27 ASSFLGQFSGANVLT
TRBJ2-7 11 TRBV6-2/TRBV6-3 ASSSGTVYEQY
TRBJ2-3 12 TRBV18 ASSPPGGADTQY